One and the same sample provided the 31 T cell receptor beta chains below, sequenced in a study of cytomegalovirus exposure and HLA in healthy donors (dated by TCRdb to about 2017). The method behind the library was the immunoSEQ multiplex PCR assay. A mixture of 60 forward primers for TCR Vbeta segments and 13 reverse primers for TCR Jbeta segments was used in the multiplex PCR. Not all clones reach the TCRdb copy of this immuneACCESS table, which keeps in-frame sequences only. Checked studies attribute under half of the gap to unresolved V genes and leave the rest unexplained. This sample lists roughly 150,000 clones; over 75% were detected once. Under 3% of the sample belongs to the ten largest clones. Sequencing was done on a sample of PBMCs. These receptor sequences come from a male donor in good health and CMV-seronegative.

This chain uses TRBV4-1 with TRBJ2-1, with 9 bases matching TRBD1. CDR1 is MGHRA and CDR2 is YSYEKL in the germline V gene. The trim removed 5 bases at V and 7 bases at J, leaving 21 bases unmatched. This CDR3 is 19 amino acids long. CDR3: CASSEGTGTRLTGVNEQFF. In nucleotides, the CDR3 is TGCGCCAGCAGCGAAGGGACAGGGACAAGACTGACAGGGGTGAATGAGCAGTTCTTC.

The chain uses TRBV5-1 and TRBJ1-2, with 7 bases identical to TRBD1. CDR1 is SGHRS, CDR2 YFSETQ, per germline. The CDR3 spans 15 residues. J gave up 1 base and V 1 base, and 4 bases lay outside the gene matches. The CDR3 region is CASSLWGQSNYGYTF. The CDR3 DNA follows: TGCGCCAGCAGCTTGTGGGGACAGAGTAACTATGGCTACACCTTC.

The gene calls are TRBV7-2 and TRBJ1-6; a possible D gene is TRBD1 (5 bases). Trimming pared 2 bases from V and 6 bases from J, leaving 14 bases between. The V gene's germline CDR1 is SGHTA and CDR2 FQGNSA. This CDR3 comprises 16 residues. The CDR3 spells CASSLPRVIRNSPLHF. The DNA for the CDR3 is TGTGCCAGCAGCTTACCCAGGGTTATTCGTAATTCACCCCTCCACTTT.

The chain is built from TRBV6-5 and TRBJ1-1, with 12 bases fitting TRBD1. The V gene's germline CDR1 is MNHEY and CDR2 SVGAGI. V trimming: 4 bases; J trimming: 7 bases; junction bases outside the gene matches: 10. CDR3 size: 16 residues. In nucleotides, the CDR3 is TGTGCCAGCAGTTTCGGGACAGGGGGCGGGGAGGGTGAAGCTTTCTTT. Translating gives CASSFGTGGGEGEAFF.

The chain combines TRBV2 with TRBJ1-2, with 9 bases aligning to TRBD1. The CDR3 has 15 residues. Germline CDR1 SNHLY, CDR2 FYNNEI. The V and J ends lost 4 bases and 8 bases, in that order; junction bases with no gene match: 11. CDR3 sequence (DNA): TGTGCCAGCAGTGCAAGTCCGGGACAGGGACGCGGCTACACCTTC. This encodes CASSASPGQGRGYTF.

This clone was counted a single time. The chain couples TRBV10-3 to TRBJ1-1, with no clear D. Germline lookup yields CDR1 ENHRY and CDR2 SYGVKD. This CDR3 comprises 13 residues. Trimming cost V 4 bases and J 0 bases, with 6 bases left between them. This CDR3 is CAISAQLNTEAFF. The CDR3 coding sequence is TGTGCCATCAGTGCGCAGTTGAACACTGAAGCTTTCTTT.

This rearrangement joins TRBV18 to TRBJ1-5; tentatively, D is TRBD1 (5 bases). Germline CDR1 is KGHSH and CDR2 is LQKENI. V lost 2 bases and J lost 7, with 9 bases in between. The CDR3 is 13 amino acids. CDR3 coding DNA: TGTGCCAGCTCACCAATTCCAGGGCAGCCCCAGCATTTT. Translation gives CASSPIPGQPQHF.

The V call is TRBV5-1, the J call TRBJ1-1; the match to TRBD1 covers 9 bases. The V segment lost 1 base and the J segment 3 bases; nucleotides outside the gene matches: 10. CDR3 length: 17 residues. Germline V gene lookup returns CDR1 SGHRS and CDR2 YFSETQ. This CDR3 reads CASSLTGGFFGYTEAFF. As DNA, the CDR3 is TGCGCCAGCAGCTTGACAGGGGGCTTCTTTGGCTACACTGAAGCTTTCTTT. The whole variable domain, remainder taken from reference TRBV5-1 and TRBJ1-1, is KAGVTQTPRYLIKTRGQQVTLSCSPISGHRSVSWYQQTPGQGLQFLFEYFSETQRNKGNFPGRFSGRQFSNSRSEMNVSTLELGDSALYLCASSLTGGFFGYTEAFFGQGTRLTVV.

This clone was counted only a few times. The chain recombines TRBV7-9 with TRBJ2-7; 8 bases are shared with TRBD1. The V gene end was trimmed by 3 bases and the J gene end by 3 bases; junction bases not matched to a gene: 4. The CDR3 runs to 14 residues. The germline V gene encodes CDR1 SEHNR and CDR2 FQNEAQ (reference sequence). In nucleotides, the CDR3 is TGTGCCAGCAGCTTTCCAGGGGGCTACTACGAGCAGTACTTC. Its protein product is CASSFPGGYYEQYF.

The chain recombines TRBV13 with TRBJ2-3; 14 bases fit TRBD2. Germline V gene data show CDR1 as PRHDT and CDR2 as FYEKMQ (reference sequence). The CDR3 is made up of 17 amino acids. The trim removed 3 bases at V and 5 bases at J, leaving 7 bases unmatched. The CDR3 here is CASSFRLAGGYGDTQYF. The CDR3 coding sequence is TGTGCCAGCAGCTTTAGACTAGCGGGGGGGTATGGAGATACGCAGTATTTT.

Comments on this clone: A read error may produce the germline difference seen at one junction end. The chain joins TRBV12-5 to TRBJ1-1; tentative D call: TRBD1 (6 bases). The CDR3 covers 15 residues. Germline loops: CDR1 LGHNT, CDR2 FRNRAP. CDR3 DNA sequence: TGTGCTAGTGGCCCTGGCAGGATGGGGGCCACTGAAGCTTCCTTT. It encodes CASGPGRMGATEASF. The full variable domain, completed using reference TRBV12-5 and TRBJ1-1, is DARVTQTPRHKVTEMGQEVTMRCQPILGHNTVFWYRQTMMQGLELLAYFRNRAPLDDSGMPKDRFSAEMPDATLATLKIQPSEPRDSAVYFCASGPGRMGATEASFGQGTRLTVV.

CDR3 sequence: CASSLGTGAYGYTF. The CDR3 DNA is TGTGCCAGCAGCTTGGGGACAGGGGCCTATGGCTACACCTTC. V is TRBV5-5 and J is TRBJ1-2, with 9 positions matching TRBD1. This CDR3 contains 14 residues. Germline V gene lookup returns CDR1 SGHKS and CDR2 YYEKEE (reference sequence). J was trimmed by 4 bases and V by 0 bases; bases with no gene match: 1.

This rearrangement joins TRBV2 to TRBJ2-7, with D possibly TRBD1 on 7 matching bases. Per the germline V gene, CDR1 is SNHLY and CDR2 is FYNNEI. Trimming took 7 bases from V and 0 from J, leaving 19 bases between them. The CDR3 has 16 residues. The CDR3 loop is CASINPAGQFSYEQYF. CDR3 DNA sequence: TGTGCCAGCATAAATCCGGCGGGACAGTTCTCCTACGAGCAGTACTTC.

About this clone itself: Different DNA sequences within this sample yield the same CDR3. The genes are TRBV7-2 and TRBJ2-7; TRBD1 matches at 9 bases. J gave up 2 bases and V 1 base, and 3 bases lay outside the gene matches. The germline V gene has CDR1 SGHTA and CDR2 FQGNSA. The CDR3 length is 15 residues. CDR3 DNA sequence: TGTGCCAGCAGCTTAGTGGGACAGGGAACCTACGAGCAGTACTTC. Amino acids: CASSLVGQGTYEQYF.

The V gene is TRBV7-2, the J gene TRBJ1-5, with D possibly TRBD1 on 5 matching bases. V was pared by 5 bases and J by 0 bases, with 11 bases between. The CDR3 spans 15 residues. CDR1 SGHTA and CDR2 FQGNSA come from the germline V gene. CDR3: CASSRQSNSNQPQHF. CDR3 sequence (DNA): TGTGCCAGCAGCCGACAGTCGAATAGCAATCAGCCCCAGCATTTT.

Written as DNA, the CDR3 is TGTGCCAGCAGCTTTGCCGGGCCAGGGGTAGTGAACACTGAAGCTTTCTTT. Its protein is CASSFAGPGVVNTEAFF. V and J are TRBV5-6 and TRBJ1-1, with a possible D match to TRBD1 (6 bases). Looked up from germline, CDR1 is SGHDT and CDR2 is YYEEEE. The CDR3 sequence is 17 residues long. V lost 2 bases, J lost 0 bases, and 17 bases lay in between.

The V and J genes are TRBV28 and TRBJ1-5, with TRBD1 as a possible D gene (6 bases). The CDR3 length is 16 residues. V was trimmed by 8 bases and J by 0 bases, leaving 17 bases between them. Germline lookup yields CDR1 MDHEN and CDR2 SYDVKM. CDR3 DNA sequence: TGTGCCAGCGGAAGGACAGCCGGAAATAGCAATCAGCCCCAGCATTTT. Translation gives CASGRTAGNSNQPQHF.

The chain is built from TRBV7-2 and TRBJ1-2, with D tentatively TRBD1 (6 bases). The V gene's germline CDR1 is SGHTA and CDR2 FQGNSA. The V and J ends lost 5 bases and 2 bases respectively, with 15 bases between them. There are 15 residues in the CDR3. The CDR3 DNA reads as TGTGCCAGCAGCCCATACAGGGCCCGCAACTATGGCTACACCTTC. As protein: CASSPYRARNYGYTF.

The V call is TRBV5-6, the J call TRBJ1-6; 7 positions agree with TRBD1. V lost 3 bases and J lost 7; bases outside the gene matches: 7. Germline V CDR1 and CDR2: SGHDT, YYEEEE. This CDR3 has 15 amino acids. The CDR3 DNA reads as TGTGCCAGCAGCTCTCGACAGGGCCTCAATTCACCCCTCCACTTT. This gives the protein CASSSRQGLNSPLHF.

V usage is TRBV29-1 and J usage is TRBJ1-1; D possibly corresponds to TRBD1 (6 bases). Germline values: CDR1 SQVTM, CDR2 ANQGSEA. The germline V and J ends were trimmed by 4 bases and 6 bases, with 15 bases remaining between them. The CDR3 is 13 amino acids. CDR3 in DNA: TGCAGCGTTGGACTACAGGGAAACGCTGAAGCTTTCTTT. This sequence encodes CSVGLQGNAEAFF.

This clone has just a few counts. The CDR3 DNA reads TGTGCCGTCAGGAAAGGGGTCCATAATTCACCCCTCCACTTT. As protein: CAVRKGVHNSPLHF. The V gene is TRBV6-6, the J gene TRBJ1-6; D is perhaps TRBD1 (5 bases). V lost 11 bases and J 5 bases, leaving 16 bases between the germline ends. The CDR3 has 14 residues. The germline gives CDR1 MNHNY, CDR2 SVGAGI (reference sequence).

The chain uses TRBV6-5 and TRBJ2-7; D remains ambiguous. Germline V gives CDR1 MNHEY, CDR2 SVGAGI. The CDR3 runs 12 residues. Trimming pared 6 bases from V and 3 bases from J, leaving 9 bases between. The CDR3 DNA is TGTGCCAGCAGGATAAACAGCTACGAGCAGTACTTC. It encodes CASRINSYEQYF.

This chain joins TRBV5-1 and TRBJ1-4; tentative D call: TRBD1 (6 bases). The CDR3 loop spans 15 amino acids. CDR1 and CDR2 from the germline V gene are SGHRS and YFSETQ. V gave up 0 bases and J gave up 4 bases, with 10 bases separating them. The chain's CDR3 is CASSLVGANNEKLFF. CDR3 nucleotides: TGCGCCAGCAGCTTGGTGGGGGCGAATAATGAAAAACTGTTTTTT.

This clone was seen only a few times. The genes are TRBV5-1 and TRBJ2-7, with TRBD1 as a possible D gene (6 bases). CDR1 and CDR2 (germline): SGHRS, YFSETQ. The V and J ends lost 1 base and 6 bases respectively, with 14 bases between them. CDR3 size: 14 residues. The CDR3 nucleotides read TGCGCCAGCAGCTTGCAGGGGTCCAGGGGCGAGCAGTACTTC. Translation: CASSLQGSRGEQYF.

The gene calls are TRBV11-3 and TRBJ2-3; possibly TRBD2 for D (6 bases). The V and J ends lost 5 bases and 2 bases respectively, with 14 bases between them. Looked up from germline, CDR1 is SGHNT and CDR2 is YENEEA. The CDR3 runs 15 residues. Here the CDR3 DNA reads TGTGCCAGCAGCCCTGGGGGACTTGACACAGATACGCAGTATTTT. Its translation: CASSPGGLDTDTQYF.

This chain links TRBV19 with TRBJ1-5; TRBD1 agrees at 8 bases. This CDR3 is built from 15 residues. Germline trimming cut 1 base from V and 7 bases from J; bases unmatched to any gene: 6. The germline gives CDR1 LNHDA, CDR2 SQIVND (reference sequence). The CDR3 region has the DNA TGTGCCAGTAGTATAGGGGCCGACAGGGGACAGCCCCAGCATTTT. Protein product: CASSIGADRGQPQHF.

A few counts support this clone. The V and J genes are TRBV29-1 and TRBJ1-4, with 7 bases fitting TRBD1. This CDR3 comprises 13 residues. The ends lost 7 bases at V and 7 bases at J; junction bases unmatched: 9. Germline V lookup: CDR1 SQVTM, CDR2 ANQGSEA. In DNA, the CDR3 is TGCAGCGGATCCGGGACAGCGGGTGAAAAACTGTTTTTT. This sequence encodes CSGSGTAGEKLFF.

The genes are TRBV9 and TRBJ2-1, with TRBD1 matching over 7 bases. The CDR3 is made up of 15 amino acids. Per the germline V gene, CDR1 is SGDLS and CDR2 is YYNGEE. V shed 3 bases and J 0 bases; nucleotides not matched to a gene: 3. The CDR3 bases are TGTGCCAGCAGCGAACAGGGGAGCTCCTACAATGAGCAGTTCTTC. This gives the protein CASSEQGSSYNEQFF.

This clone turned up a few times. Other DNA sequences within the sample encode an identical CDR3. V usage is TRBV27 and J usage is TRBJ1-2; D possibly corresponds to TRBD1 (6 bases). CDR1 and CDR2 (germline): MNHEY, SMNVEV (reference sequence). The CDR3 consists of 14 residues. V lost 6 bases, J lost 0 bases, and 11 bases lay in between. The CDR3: CASSLRGANYGYTF. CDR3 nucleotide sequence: TGTGCCAGCAGCCTCAGGGGCGCTAACTATGGCTACACCTTC.

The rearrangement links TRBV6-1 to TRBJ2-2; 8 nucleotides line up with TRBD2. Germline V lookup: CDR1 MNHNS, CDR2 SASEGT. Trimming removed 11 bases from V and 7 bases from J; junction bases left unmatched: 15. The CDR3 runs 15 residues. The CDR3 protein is CAGSGGAVLNGELFF. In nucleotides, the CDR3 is TGTGCCGGATCGGGGGGGGCCGTCCTTAACGGGGAGCTGTTTTTT.

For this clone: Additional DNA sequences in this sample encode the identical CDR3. For the CDR3, the DNA is TGCGCCAGCAGCGGGGGACAGGGGGCCACAGATACGCAGTATTTT. Its protein product is CASSGGQGATDTQYF. The chain employs TRBV5-1 and TRBJ2-3; TRBD1 agrees at 12 bases. Losses at the gene ends were 4 bases for V and 2 bases for J; bases not matched to a gene: 2. The CDR3 totals 15 residues. In germline, CDR1 is SGHRS, CDR2 YFSETQ.